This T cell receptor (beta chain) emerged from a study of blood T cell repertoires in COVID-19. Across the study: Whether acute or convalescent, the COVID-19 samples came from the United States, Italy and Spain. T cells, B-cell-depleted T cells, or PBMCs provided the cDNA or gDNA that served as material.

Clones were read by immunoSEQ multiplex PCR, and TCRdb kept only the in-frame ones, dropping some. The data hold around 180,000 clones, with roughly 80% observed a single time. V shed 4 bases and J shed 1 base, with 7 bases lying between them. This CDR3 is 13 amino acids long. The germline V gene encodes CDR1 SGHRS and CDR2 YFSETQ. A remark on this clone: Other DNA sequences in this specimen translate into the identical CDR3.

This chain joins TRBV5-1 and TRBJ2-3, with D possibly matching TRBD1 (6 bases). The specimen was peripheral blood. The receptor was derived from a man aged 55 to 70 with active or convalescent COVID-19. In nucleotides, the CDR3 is TGCGCCAGCAGCCGGACAGGCACAGATACGCAGTATTTT. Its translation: CASSRTGTDTQYF.